Within the sample, the clone carrying this T cell receptor (beta chain) is medium-sized. Its cognate antigen is unknown. Each molecule of TCR cDNA was tagged with one unique molecular identifier. TCRdb processed the 5' RACE reads anew with MiXCR; each CDR3 protein has one entry. The table lists 7,200 or so distinct CDR3 sequences, over 6.5% of them singletons, with over 15% in the top ten. Per germline, CDR1 MNHNY and CDR2 SVGAGI (reference sequence). CDR3 length: 12 amino acids. Trimming removed 4 bases at V and 8 bases at J, with 11 bases between. The record originates from a study of spatial heterogeneity in lung cancer. Study information: Across the raw uncorrected reads, a unique TCR and UMI combination was observed, on average, more than ten times. Whole-study findings and limits: Counts of expanded intratumoral alpha and beta TCRs tracked tumor mutation counts.

Time point specified: sample taken at primary tumor resection. Donors were 55 to 75 untreated early-stage non-small cell lung cancer patients. This chain connects TRBV6-6 to TRBJ1-2, with TRBD1 as a possible D gene (5 bases). The clonotype comes from a female donor with early-stage non-small cell lung cancer. The source material was lung tumor tissue, sampled at surgery. The CDR3 nucleotides read TGTGCCAGCAGTTCCCCTGGGGGGGGCTACACCTTC. This gives the protein CASSSPGGGYTF.